Shown below are 9 T cell receptor beta chains from a single sample sequenced in a study of T cells in pancreatic ductal adenocarcinoma. The selected patients with pancreatic ductal adenocarcinoma had surgery but no neoadjuvant therapy. The table came from immunoSEQ multiplex PCR; TCRdb's copy has only in-frame clones and leaves some out. The sample yields around 31,000 clones, around 90% seen once. The specimen was PBMCs. The source is a human donor with pancreatic ductal adenocarcinoma.

The J gene is TRBJ2-7, the V gene TRBV6-6; maybe TRBD2 (6 bases). In germline, CDR1 is MNHNY, CDR2 SVGAGI (reference sequence). The CDR3 loop spans 14 amino acids. V gave up 5 bases and J gave up 0 bases, with 11 bases separating them. The CDR3 DNA reads as TGTGCCAGCAGTCCCGGGACTCGCTCCTACGAGCAGTACTTC. Amino acid sequence: CASSPGTRSYEQYF.

This clone has a handful of counts. This chain uses TRBV5-1 with TRBJ2-7; TRBD1 matches at 10 bases. This CDR3 region has 15 residues. Germline V gene lookup returns CDR1 SGHRS and CDR2 YFSETQ. V lost 4 bases to trimming and J lost 2 bases; unmatched junction nucleotides: 6. For the CDR3, the DNA is TGCGCCAGCAGCGTAGCCGGGACAGGGGCCTACGAGCAGTACTTC. Protein sequence: CASSVAGTGAYEQYF.

The V call is TRBV10-1, the J call TRBJ2-1, with 7 bases identical to TRBD2. V was clipped by 8 bases and J by 4 bases; unmatched bases: 8. Germline V lookup: CDR1 WNHNN, CDR2 SYGVQD (reference sequence). The CDR3 is 14 amino acids. CDR3 DNA: TGCGCCAGCTCTCCTAGCGGTCGATACAATGAGCAGTTCTTC. Translating gives CASSPSGRYNEQFF.

This clone was seen once. This chain connects TRBV7-8 to TRBJ2-2, with 7 bases identical to TRBD1. Germline CDR1 SGHVS, CDR2 FQNEAQ. The CDR3 length is 17 residues. V shed 4 bases and J 2 bases; nucleotides not matched to a gene: 10. The CDR3 region has the DNA TGTGCCAGCAGCTCCGCAGTGCAGGGGGTAAACACCGGGGAGCTGTTTTTT. The encoded protein is CASSSAVQGVNTGELFF.

To note about this clone: Germline and junction disagree at one end, which may indicate a read error. The V call is TRBV6-4, the J call TRBJ1-2; possible D gene TRBD1, 6 bases. The CDR3 sequence is 13 residues long. Germline-derived CDR1 and CDR2 are MRHNA and SNTAGT. CDR3 sequence reads: CASSAGGRYGHTF. The CDR3 coding sequence is TGTGCCAGCAGTGCCGGGGGCCGCTATGGCCACACCTTC.

The genes are TRBV27 and TRBJ2-2; the match to TRBD2 covers 11 bases. CDR1 is MNHEY and CDR2 is SMNVEV in the germline V gene (reference sequence). Trimming took 8 bases from V and 9 from J; bases not matched to a gene: 8. This CDR3 spans 14 amino acids. This chain's CDR3 is CASRTSGSARELFF. Written as DNA, the CDR3 is TGTGCCAGCCGAACTAGCGGGAGTGCCAGGGAGCTGTTTTTT.

The chain is built from TRBV5-1 and TRBJ2-6, with a weak D call TRBD2 (6 bases). Germline V gives CDR1 SGHRS, CDR2 YFSETQ. There are 16 residues in the CDR3. V was shortened by 4 bases and J by 0 bases, with 11 bases between the two germline ends. Here the CDR3 DNA reads TGCGCCAGCAGCCCGGGAGATGTCTCTGGGGCCAACGTCCTGACTTTC. It codes for CASSPGDVSGANVLTF.

This chain links TRBV5-8 with TRBJ2-2; D ambiguous. CDR1 and CDR2 (germline): SGHTS, YDEGEE. CDR3 size: 17 residues. V was pared by 2 bases and J by 5 bases, with 19 bases between. DNA of the CDR3: TGTGCCAGCAGCTTCGCTAGAATCCCCCTGAATACCGGGGAGCTGTTTTTT. Translated: CASSFARIPLNTGELFF.

The V gene is TRBV6-4, the J gene TRBJ2-1; TRBD2 aligns across 9 bases. The V gene end was trimmed by 6 bases and the J gene end by 6 bases; junction bases not matched to a gene: 6. From germline, CDR1 is MRHNA and CDR2 SNTAGT. The CDR3 contains 14 residues. The CDR3 spells CASSLAGEGNEQFF. Written as DNA, the CDR3 is TGTGCCAGCAGCTTAGCGGGAGAAGGCAATGAGCAGTTCTTC.